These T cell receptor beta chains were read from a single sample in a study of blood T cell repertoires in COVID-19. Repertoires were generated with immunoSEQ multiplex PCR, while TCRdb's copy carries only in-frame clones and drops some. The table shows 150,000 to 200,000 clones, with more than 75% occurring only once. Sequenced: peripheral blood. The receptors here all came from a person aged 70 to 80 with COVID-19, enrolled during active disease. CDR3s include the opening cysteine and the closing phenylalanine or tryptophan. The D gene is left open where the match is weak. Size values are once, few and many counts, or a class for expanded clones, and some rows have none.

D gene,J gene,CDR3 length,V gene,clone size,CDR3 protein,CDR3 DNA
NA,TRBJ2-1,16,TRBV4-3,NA,CASSQVTSSSYNEQFF,TGCGCCAGCAGCCAAGTAACTAGCAGCTCCTACAATGAGCAGTTCTTC
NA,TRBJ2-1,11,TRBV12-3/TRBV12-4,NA,CASSSDFEQFF,TGTGCCAGCAGCTCGGACTTTGAGCAGTTCTTC
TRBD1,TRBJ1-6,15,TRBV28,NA,CASSTGQGVGSPLHF,TGTGCCAGCAGCACTGGACAGGGAGTAGGTTCACCCCTCCACTTT
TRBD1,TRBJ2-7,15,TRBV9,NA,CASSPTGTGVSEQYF,TGTGCCAGCAGCCCAACCGGGACAGGGGTCTCCGAGCAGTACTTC
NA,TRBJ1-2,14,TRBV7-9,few,CASSLPQEYYGYTF,TGTGCCAGCAGCTTACCACAGGAATACTATGGCTACACCTTC
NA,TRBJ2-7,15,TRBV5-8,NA,CASSFDPVGGREQYF,TGTGCCAGCAGTTTTGACCCGGTGGGGGGTCGGGAGCAGTACTTC
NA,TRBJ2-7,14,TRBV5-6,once,CASSLLQVSYEQYF,TGTGCCAGCAGCTTGCTTCAGGTTTCCTACGAGCAGTACTTC
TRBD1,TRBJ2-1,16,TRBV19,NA,CASSGPGQGGSVHPLF,TGTGCCAGTAGTGGACCGGGACAGGGAGGATCCGTGCACCCTCTCTTC
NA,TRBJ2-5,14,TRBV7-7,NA,CASSRSGRQETQYF,TGTGCCAGCAGCCGTAGCGGACGACAAGAGACCCAGTACTTC
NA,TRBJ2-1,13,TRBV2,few,CASGGRVFNEQFF,TGTGCCAGCGGGGGCAGGGTTTTCAATGAGCAGTTCTTC
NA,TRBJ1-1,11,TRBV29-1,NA,CSVEGPGEPFF,TGCAGCGTTGAAGGCCCGGGGGAACCTTTCTTT
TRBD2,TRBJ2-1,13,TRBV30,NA,CAWTSGTYNEQFF,TGTGCCTGGACTAGCGGTACCTACAATGAGCAGTTCTTC
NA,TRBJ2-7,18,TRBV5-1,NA,CASSLSPRRTRTSYEQYF,TGCGCCAGCAGCTTGAGTCCGAGGCGGACACGAACCTCCTACGAGCAGTACTTC
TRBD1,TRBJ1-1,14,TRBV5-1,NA,CASSSMDRRLEAFF,TGCGCCAGCAGCTCAATGGACAGGCGGCTTGAAGCTTTCTTT
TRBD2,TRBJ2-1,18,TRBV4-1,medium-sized,CASSQDRFMAGVYNEQFF,TGCGCCAGCAGCCAAGATCGTTTTATGGCGGGGGTCTACAATGAGCAGTTCTTC
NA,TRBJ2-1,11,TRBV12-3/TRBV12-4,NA,CASSPLGEQFF,TGTGCCAGCAGCCCCCTCGGTGAGCAGTTCTTC
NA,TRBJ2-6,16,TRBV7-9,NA,CASSLIRASGANVLTF,TGTGCCAGCAGCTTAATCAGGGCGTCCGGGGCCAACGTCCTGACTTTC
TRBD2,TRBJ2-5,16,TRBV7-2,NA,CASSLDAGGDQETQYF,TGTGCCAGCAGCTTAGACGCGGGGGGGGACCAAGAGACCCAGTACTTC
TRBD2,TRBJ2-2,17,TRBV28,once,CASSFWASGVNTGELFF,TGTGCCAGCAGTTTTTGGGCTAGCGGGGTGAACACCGGGGAGCTGTTTTTT
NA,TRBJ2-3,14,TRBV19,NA,CASSIDRDLDTQYF,TGTGCCAGTAGTATAGACCGAGATCTAGATACGCAGTATTTT
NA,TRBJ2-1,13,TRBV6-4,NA,CASAINSYNEQFF,TGTGCCAGCGCGATAAACTCCTACAATGAGCAGTTCTTC
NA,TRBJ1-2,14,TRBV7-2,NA,CASSLLPENYGYTF,TGTGCCAGCAGCTTATTGCCAGAAAACTATGGCTACACCTTC
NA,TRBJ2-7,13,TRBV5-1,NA,CASSDQGSDEQYF,TGCGCCAGCAGCGATCAGGGCAGCGACGAGCAGTACTTC
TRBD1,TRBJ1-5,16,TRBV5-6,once,CASSLAGQGYRQPQHF,TGTGCCAGCAGCCTCGCGGGACAGGGCTATAGGCAGCCCCAGCATTTT
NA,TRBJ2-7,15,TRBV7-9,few,CASSLVMGASYEQYF,TGTGCCAGCAGCTTAGTTATGGGGGCCTCCTACGAGCAGTACTTC
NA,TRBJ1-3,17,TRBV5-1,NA,CASSDRPRELSMNTIYF,TGCGCCAGCAGCGACCGCCCCAGGGAATTATCGATGAACACCATATATTTT
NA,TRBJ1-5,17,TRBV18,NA,CASSPLDRSYSNQPQHF,TGTGCCAGCTCACCGCTAGACAGGTCTTATAGCAATCAGCCCCAGCATTTT
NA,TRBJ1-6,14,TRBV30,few,CAWSVGRDNSPLHF,TGTGCCTGGAGTGTAGGCAGGGATAATTCACCCCTCCACTTT
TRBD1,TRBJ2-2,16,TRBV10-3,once,CAISPGTGGSFWELFF,TGTGCCATCAGTCCCGGGACAGGGGGTTCTTTTTGGGAGCTGTTTTTT
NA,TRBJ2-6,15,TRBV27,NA,CASSLGGLGANVLTF,TGTGCCAGCAGTTTGGGGGGGCTTGGGGCCAACGTCCTGACTTTC
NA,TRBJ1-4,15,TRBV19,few,CASSIGRATNEKLFF,TGTGCCAGTAGTATTGGGAGGGCGACTAATGAAAAACTGTTTTTT
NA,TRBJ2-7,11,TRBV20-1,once,CSARWAGEQYF,TGCAGTGCTAGGTGGGCTGGAGAGCAGTACTTC
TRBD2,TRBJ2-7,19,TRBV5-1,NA,CASSLSPLRGTSGSHEQYF,TGCGCCAGCAGCTTGTCTCCTCTCCGGGGGACTAGCGGGAGCCACGAGCAGTACTTC
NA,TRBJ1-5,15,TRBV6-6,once,CASSYSAGLNQPQHF,TGTGCCAGCAGTTACTCCGCCGGACTCAATCAGCCCCAGCATTTT
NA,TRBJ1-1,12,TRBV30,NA,CACLTGNTEAFF,TGTGCCTGTCTGACAGGGAACACTGAAGCTTTCTTT
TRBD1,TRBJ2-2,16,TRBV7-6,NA,CASSLARDSSTGELFF,TGTGCCAGCAGCTTAGCCAGGGACAGTTCAACCGGGGAGCTGTTTTTT
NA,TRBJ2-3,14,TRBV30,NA,CAWTRRRGTDTQYF,TGTGCCTGGACCAGACGGAGGGGCACAGATACGCAGTATTTT
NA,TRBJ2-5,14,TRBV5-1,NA,CASSLGQGQETQYF,TGCGCCAGCAGCTTGGGGCAGGGTCAAGAGACCCAGTACTTC
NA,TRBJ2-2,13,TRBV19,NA,CASAGSRTGELFF,TGTGCCAGTGCGGGGTCAAGGACCGGGGAGCTGTTTTTT
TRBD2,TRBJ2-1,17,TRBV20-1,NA,CSASGLAGVERGNEQFF,TGCAGTGCTAGTGGGCTAGCGGGAGTGGAACGCGGCAATGAGCAGTTCTTC
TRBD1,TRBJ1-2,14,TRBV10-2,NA,CASSESKGAGGYTF,TGCGCCAGCAGTGAGTCAAAGGGGGCAGGGGGCTACACCTTC
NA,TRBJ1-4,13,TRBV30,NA,CAWSQGSNEKLFF,TGTGCCTGGAGTCAGGGGTCTAATGAAAAACTGTTTTTT
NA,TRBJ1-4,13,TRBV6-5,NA,CASRGRWDEKLFF,TGTGCCAGCAGGGGCCGTTGGGATGAAAAACTGTTTTTT
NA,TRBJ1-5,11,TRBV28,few,CASSSKQPQHF,TGTGCCAGCAGTTCTAAACAGCCCCAGCATTTT
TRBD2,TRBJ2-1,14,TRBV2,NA,CASTPGLAYNEQFF,TGTGCCAGCACTCCGGGACTAGCATACAATGAGCAGTTCTTC
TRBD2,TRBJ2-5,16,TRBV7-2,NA,CASSLAVATGGETQYF,TGTGCCAGCAGCTTAGCCGTTGCCACGGGGGGAGAGACCCAGTACTTC
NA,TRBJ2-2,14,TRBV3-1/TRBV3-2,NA,CASSQSPGAGELFF,TGTGCCAGCAGCCAATCGCCGGGAGCCGGGGAGCTGTTTTTT
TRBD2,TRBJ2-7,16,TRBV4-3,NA,CASSQFPGGGPNEQYF,TGCGCCAGCAGCCAATTCCCCGGGGGGGGACCCAACGAGCAGTACTTC